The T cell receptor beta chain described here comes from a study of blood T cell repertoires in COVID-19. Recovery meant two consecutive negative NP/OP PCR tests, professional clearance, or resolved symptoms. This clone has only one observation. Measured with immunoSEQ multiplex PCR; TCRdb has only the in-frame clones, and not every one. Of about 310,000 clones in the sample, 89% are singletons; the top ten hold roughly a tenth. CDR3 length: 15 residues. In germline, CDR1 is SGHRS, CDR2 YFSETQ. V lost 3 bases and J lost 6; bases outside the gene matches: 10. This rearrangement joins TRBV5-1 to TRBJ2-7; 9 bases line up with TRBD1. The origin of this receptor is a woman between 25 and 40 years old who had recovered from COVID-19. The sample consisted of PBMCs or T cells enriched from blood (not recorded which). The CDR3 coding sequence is TGCGCCAGCAGCTGGGGGGACAGGGCCCCTTCCGAGCAGTACTTC. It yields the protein CASSWGDRAPSEQYF.